Listed here is a single T cell receptor (beta chain). Its antigen is as yet unknown. Second-dose intervals of approximately 4 or approximately 12 weeks were pooled. The CDR3 has 16 residues. Germline V CDR1 and CDR2: MRHNA, SNTAGT. The V gene lost 6 bases and the J gene lost 4 bases, with 19 bases spanning the gap. This sample was taken from a study of T cell responses to AZD1222 COVID-19 vaccine. Whole-study results and caveats: Once two AZD1222 doses were given, Spike-specific TCR breadth and depth went up. Spike was spanned by vaccine-associated CD4 TCRs, which were dominant at 160-218 and 743-854.

Some clones are missing from TCRdb's copy, which holds only in-frame ones; the method was immunoSEQ multiplex PCR. The data show roughly 120,000 clones, with 85% to 90% seen just once and 6.5% to 7.5% held by the top ten. The source was peripheral blood, collected 28 days after the second AZD1222 dose. The chain carries TRBV6-4 and TRBJ1-5; maybe TRBD1 (6 bases). The origin of this receptor is an adult who received the AZD1222 COVID-19 vaccine. CDR3 in amino acids: CASRPGIDRNNQPQHF. The CDR3 DNA is TGTGCCAGCAGGCCCGGAATCGACAGGAATAATCAGCCCCAGCATTTT.